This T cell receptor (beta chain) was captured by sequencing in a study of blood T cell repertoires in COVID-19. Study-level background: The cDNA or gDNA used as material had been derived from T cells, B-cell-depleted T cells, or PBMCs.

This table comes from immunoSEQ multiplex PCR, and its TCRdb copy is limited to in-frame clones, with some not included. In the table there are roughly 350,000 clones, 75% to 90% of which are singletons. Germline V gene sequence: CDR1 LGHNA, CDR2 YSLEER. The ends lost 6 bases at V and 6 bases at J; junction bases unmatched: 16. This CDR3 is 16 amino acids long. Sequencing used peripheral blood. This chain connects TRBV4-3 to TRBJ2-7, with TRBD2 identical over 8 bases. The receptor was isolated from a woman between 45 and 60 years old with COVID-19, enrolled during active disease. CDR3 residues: CASSPTGGPFSGEQYF. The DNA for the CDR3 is TGCGCCAGCAGTCCGACGGGGGGGCCCTTTTCAGGCGAGCAGTACTTC.